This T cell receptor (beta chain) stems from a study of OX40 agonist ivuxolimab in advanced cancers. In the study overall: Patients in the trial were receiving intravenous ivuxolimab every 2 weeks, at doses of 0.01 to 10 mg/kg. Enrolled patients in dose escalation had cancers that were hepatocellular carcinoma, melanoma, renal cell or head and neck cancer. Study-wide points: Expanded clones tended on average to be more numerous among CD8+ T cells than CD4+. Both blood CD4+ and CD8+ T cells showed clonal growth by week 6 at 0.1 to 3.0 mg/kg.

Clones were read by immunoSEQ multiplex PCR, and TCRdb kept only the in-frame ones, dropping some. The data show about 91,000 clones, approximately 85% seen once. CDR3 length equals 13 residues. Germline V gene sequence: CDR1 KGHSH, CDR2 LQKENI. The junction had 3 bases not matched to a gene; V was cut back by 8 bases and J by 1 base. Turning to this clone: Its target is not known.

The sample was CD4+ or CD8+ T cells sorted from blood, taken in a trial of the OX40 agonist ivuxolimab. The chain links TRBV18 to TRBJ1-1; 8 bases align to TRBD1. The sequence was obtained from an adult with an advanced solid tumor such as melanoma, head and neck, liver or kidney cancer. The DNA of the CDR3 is TGTGCCAGCCTGGGACAGGCGAACACTGAAGCTTTCTTT. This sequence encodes CASLGQANTEAFF. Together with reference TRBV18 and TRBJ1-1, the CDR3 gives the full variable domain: NAGVMQNPRHLVRRRGQEARLRCSPMKGHSHVYWYRQLPEEGLKFMVYLQKENIIDESGMPKERFSAEFPKEGPSILRIQQVVRGDSAAYFCASLGQANTEAFFGQGTRLTVV.